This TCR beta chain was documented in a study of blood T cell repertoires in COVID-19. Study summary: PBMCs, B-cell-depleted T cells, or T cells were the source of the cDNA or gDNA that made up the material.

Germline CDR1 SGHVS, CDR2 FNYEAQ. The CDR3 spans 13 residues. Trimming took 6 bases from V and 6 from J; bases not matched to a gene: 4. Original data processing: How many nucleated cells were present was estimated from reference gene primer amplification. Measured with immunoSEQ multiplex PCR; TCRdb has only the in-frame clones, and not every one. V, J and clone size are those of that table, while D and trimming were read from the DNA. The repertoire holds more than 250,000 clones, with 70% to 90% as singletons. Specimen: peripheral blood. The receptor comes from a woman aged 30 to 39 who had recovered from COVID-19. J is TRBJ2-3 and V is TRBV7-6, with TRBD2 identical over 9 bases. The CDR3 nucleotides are TGTGCCAGCAGGAGTGGACTAGCGGATACGCAGTATTTT. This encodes CASRSGLADTQYF.